Below, 3 T cell receptor beta chains from the same sample are listed, as sequenced in a study of blood T cell repertoires in COVID-19. The method was immunoSEQ multiplex PCR; TCRdb's version includes in-frame clones alone and lacks a portion of them. The sample shows tens of thousands of clones, around 87% of them seen only once. The sequencing sample was made of peripheral blood. The source is an elderly woman with acute or convalescent COVID-19.

The chain recombines TRBV5-1 with TRBJ1-2; perhaps TRBD1 as D (6 bases). The V gene's germline CDR1 is SGHRS and CDR2 YFSETQ. V lost 1 base and J 2 bases, leaving 6 bases between the germline ends. This CDR3 spans 13 amino acids. The CDR3 is CASSLQGNYGYTF. In DNA, the CDR3 is TGCGCCAGCAGCTTGCAGGGGAACTATGGCTACACCTTC.

The rearrangement joins TRBV5-1 to TRBJ2-7; no clear D gene. Germline V gives CDR1 SGHRS, CDR2 YFSETQ. The germline V and J ends were trimmed by 4 bases and 0 bases, with 8 bases remaining between them. The CDR3 runs to 13 residues. The CDR3 loop is CASSGLISYEQYF. CDR3 nucleotides: TGCGCCAGCAGCGGGCTGATCTCCTACGAGCAGTACTTC.

This chain joins TRBV4-2 and TRBJ1-6; a possible D gene is TRBD1 (5 bases). The CDR3 runs to 16 residues. Per the germline V gene, CDR1 is LGHNA and CDR2 is YNFKEQ. With 2 bases removed from V and 9 bases from J, the gap between germline ends came to 17 bases. CDR3 nucleotide sequence: TGTGCCAGCAGCCAAAATGGACAAACGAGTCCTTCACCCCTCCACTTT. Translating gives CASSQNGQTSPSPLHF.